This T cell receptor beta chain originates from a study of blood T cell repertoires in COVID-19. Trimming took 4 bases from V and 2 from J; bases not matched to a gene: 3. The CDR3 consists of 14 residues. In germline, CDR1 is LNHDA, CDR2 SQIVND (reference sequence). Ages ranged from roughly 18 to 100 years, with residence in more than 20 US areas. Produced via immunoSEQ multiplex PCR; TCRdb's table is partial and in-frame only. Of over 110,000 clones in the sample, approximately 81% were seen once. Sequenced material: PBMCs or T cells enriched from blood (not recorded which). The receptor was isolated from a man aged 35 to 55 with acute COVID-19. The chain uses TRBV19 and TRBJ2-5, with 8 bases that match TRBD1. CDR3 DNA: TGTGCCAGTAGTACCGGGACAGGACAAGAGACCCAGTACTTC. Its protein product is CASSTGTGQETQYF.